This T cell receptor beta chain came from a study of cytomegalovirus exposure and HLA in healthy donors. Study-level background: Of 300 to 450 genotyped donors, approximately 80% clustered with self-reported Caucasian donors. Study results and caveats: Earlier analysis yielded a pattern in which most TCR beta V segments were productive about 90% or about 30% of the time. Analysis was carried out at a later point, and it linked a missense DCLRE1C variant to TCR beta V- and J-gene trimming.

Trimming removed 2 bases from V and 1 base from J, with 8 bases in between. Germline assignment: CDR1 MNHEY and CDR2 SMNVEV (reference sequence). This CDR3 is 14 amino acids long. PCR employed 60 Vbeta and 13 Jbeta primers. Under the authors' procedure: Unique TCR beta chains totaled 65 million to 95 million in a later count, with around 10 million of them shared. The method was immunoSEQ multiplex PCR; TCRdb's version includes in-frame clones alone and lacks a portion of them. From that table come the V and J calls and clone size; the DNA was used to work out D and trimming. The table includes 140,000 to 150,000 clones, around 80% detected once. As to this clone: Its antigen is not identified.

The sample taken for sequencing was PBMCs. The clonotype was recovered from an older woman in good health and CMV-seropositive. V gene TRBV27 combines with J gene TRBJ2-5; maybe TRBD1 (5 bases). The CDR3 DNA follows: TGTGCCAGCAGTTTAGGCCAGGGCCAAGAGACCCAGTACTTC. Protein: CASSLGQGQETQYF.